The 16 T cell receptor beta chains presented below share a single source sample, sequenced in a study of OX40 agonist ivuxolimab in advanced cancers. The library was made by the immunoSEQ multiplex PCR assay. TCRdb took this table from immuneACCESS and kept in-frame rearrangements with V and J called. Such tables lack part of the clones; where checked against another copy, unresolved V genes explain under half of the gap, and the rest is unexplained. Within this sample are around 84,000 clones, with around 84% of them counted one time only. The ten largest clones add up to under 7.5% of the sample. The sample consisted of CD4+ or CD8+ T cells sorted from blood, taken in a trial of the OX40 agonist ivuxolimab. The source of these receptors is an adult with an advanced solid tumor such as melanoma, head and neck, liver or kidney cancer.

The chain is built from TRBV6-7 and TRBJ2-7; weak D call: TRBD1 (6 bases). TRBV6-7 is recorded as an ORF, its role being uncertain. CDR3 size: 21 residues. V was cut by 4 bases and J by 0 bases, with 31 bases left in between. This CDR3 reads CASSSTCTRRVRQESSYEQYF. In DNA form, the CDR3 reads TGTGCCAGCAGTTCCACATGTACCCGTCGAGTCCGACAGGAGTCCTCCTACGAGCAGTACTTC.

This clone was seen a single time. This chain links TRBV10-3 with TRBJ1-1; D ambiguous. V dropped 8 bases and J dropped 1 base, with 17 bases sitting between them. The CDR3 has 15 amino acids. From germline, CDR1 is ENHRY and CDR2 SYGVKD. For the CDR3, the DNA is TGTGCCATCGGAACCCAAAATCAGCCGAACACTGAAGCTTTCTTT. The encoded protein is CAIGTQNQPNTEAFF.

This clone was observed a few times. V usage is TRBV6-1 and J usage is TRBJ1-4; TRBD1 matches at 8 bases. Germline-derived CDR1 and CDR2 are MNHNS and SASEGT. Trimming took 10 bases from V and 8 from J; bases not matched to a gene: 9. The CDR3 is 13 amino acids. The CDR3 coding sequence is TGTGCCACCATCGGACAGGGAGGCGAAAAACTGTTTTTT. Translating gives CATIGQGGEKLFF.

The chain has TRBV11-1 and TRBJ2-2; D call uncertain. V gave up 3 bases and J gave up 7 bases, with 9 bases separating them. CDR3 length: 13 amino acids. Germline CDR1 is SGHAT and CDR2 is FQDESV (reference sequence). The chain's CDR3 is CASSLESDGELFF. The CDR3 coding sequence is TGTGCCAGCAGCTTGGAATCGGACGGGGAGCTGTTTTTT.

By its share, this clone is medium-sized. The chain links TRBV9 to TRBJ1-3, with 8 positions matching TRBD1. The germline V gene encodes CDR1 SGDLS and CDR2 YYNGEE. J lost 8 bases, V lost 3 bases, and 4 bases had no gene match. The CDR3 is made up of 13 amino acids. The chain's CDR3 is CASSATGAYTIYF. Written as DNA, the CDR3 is TGTGCCAGCAGCGCGACAGGGGCTTACACCATATATTTT.

The CDR3 loop is CASSPYSGTGEGLTF. Written as DNA, the CDR3 is TGTGCCAGCAGCCCTTACTCCGGGACAGGGGAGGGCCTGACTTTC. The chain links TRBV7-2 to TRBJ2-6, with 10 bases aligning to TRBD1. V shed 5 bases and J 15 bases; nucleotides not matched to a gene: 13. Germline V gene sequence: CDR1 SGHTA, CDR2 FQGNSA. This CDR3 spans 15 amino acids.

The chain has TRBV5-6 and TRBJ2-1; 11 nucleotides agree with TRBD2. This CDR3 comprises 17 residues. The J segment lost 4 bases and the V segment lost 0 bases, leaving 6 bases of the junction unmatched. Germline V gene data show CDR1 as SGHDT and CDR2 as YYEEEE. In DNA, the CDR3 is TGTGCCAGCAGCTTGGTGGTGACTAGCGGGGCTTACAATGAGCAGTTCTTC. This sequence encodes CASSLVVTSGAYNEQFF.

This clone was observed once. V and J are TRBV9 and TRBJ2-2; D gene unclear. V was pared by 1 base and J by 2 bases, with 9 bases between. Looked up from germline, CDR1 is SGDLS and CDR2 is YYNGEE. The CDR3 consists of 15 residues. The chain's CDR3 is CASSVRSVNTGELFF. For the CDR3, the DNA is TGTGCCAGCAGCGTAAGATCGGTTAACACCGGGGAGCTGTTTTTT. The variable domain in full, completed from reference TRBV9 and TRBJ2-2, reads DSGVTQTPKHLITATGQRVTLRCSPRSGDLSVYWYQQSLDQGLQFLIQYYNGEERAKGNILERFSAQQFPDLHSELNLSSLELGDSALYFCASSVRSVNTGELFFGEGSRLTVL.

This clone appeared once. The CDR3 bases are TGTGCCAGCAGCTCGCCTAGAGGGGGGACAACTTACAATGAGCAGTTCTTC. Translated: CASSSPRGGTTYNEQFF. The J gene is TRBJ2-1, the V gene TRBV7-9; D may be TRBD1 or TRBD2 (6 bases each). The CDR3 extends over 17 amino acids. Trimming took off 4 bases at V and 4 bases at J, with 20 bases between the two ends. From germline, CDR1 is SEHNR and CDR2 FQNEAQ (reference sequence).

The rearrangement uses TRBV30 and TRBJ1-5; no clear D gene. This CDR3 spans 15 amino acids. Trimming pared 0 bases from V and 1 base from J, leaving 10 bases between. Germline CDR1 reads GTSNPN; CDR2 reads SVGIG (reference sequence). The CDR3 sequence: CAWSVQSGSNQPQHF. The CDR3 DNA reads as TGTGCCTGGAGTGTTCAGTCGGGCAGCAATCAGCCCCAGCATTTT.

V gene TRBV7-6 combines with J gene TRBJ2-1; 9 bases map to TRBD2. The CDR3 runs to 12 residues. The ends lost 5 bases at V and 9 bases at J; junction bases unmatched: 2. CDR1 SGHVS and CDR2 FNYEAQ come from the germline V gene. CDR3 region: CASSQAGGEQFF. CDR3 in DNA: TGTGCCAGCAGCCAAGCGGGGGGTGAGCAGTTCTTC.

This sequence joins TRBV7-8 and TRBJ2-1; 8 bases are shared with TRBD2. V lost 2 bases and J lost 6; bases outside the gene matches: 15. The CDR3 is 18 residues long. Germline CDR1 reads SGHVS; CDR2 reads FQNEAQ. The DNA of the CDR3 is TGTGCCAGCAGCTTACTTCTCCCCGATTCGGCGGGAGGCAATGAGCAGTTCTTC. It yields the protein CASSLLLPDSAGGNEQFF.

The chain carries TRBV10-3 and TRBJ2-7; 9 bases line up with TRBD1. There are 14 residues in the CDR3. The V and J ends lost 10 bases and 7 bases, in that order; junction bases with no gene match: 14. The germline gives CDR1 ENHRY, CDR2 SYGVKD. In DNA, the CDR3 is TGTGCCACGGGCCGGGACAGGGATCTAAGGGAGCAGTACTTC. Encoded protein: CATGRDRDLREQYF.

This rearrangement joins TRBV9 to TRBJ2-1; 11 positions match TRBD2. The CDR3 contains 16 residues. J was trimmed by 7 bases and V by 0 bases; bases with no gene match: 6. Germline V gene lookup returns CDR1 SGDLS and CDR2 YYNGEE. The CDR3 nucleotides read TGTGCCAGCAGCGTAGCATTACTAGCGGGGGCAAATGAGCAGTTCTTC. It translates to CASSVALLAGANEQFF.

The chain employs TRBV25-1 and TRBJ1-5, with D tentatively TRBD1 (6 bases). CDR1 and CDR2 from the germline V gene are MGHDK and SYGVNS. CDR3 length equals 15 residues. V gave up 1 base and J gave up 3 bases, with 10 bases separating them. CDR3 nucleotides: TGTGCCAGCAGTGAATTAAAGGGGGACAATCAGCCCCAGCATTTT. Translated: CASSELKGDNQPQHF. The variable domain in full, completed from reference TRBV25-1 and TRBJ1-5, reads EADIYQTPRYLVIGTGKKITLECSQTMGHDKMYWYQQDPGMELHLIHYSYGVNSTEKGDLSSESTVSRIRTEHFPLTLESARPSHTSQYLCASSELKGDNQPQHFGDGTRLSIL.

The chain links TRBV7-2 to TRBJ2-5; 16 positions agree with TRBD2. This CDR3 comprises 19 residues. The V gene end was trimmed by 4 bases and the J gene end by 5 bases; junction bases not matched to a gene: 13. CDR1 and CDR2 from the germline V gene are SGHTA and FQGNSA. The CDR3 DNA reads TGTGCCAGCAGCTCGCGACCCGGGACTAGCGGGGGGGTTCGGGAGACCCAGTACTTC. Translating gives CASSSRPGTSGGVRETQYF.